The entry that follows covers one T cell receptor beta chain sequence. The CDR3 runs to 11 residues. The germline CDR1 and CDR2 sequences are DFQATT and SNEGSKA (reference sequence). Data came from immunoSEQ multiplex PCR; TCRdb stores just in-frame clones and leaves some out. The table has hundreds of thousands of clones, roughly four fifths seen once. The record originates from a study of blood T cell repertoires in COVID-19. This chain joins TRBV20-1 and TRBJ2-7; tentatively, D is TRBD1 (6 bases). Source material: peripheral blood. The sequence derives from a man older than 75 with acute or convalescent COVID-19. CDR3 amino acids: CRGTRDYEQYF. The CDR3 DNA reads TGCAGAGGGACAAGAGACTACGAGCAGTACTTC.